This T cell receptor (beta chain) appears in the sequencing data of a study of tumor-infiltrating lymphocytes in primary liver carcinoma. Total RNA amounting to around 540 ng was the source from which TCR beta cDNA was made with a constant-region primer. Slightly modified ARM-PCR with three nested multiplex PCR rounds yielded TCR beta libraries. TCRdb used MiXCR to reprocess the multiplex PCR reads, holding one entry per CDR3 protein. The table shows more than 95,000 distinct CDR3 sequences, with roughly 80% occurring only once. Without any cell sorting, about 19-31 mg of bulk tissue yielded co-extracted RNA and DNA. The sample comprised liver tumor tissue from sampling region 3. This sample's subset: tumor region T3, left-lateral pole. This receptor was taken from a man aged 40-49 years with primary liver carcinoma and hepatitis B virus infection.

The CDR3 region has the DNA TGTATCAGCCGAAAGGGGGGGAGGGGTGAAGAGACCCAGTACTTC. The encoded protein is CISRKGGRGEETQYF. V gene TRBV5-4 combines with J gene TRBJ2-5, with a weak D call TRBD2 (7 bases). This CDR3 comprises 15 residues. Germline loops: CDR1 SGHNT, CDR2 YYREEE (reference sequence).